Below, 13 T cell receptor beta chains from the same sample are listed, as sequenced in a study of blood T cell repertoires in COVID-19. Libraries were prepared by immunoSEQ multiplex PCR; TCRdb keeps only in-frame clonotypes and omits some of them. Here the sample spans more than 95,000 clones, approximately 82% being singletons. The sequenced sample consisted of peripheral blood. The receptor source for this set is a woman aged 45-65 years with acute or convalescent COVID-19.

The V and J genes are TRBV7-9 and TRBJ1-2; D perhaps matches TRBD1 (5 bases). CDR1 is SEHNR, CDR2 FQNEAQ, per germline (reference sequence). V was shortened by 1 base and J by 5 bases, with 14 bases between the two germline ends. This CDR3 spans 15 amino acids. CDR3 amino acids: CASSLDVDGGYGYTF. CDR3 DNA sequence: TGTGCCAGCAGCTTAGACGTGGACGGGGGTTATGGCTACACCTTC.

The chain links TRBV9 to TRBJ1-1; D call uncertain. Germline-derived CDR1 and CDR2 are SGDLS and YYNGEE. CDR3 length: 13 residues. Trimming took off 4 bases at V and 4 bases at J, with 11 bases between the two ends. The DNA of the CDR3 is TGTGCCAGCAGCCTGGAGGCGGGCACTGAAGCTTTCTTT. Amino acids: CASSLEAGTEAFF.

The chain carries TRBV6-2 or TRBV6-3 and TRBJ1-1, with TRBD1 as a possible D gene (5 bases). The germline V gene has CDR1 MNHEY and CDR2 SVGEGT. V was shortened by 2 bases and J by 0 bases, with 10 bases between the two germline ends. This CDR3 is 15 amino acids long. CDR3 sequence (DNA): TGTGCCAGCAGTTACCCGGCAGGGATGAACACTGAAGCTTTCTTT. It encodes CASSYPAGMNTEAFF.

The V and J genes are TRBV6-5 and TRBJ2-7; TRBD1 matches at 7 bases. The CDR3 contains 16 residues. Trimming at V came to 0 bases and at J to 2 bases, leaving 7 bases not matched to a gene. CDR1 is MNHEY, CDR2 SVGAGI, per germline. The CDR3 spells CASSYSMEGGPYEQYF. For the CDR3, the DNA is TGTGCCAGCAGTTACTCGATGGAAGGGGGCCCCTACGAGCAGTACTTC.

CDR3 nucleotide sequence: TGTGCCAGCAGGACAGGGTCGGACCAGCCCCAGCATTTT. It yields the protein CASRTGSDQPQHF. The chain links TRBV2 to TRBJ1-5; 7 bases are shared with TRBD1. V was clipped by 6 bases and J by 7 bases; unmatched bases: 6. The CDR3 is 13 residues long. CDR1 and CDR2 from the germline V gene are SNHLY and FYNNEI.

J is TRBJ2-1 and V is TRBV11-2; no clear D gene. The V and J ends lost 1 base and 6 bases respectively, with 4 bases between them. From germline, CDR1 is SGHAT and CDR2 FQNNGV. This CDR3 is 12 amino acids long. CDR3 coding DNA: TGTGCCAGCAGCTTAGCGGGCAATGAGCAGTTCTTC. Protein sequence: CASSLAGNEQFF.

The chain links TRBV10-3 to TRBJ2-4; maybe TRBD2 (5 bases). With 3 bases removed from V and 1 base from J, the gap between germline ends came to 10 bases. Germline CDR1 ENHRY, CDR2 SYGVKD. The CDR3 loop spans 15 amino acids. Written as DNA, the CDR3 is TGTGCCATCAGTGAATCCGGGGATGCCAAAAACATTCAGTACTTC. Translation gives CAISESGDAKNIQYF.

The rearrangement uses TRBV15 and TRBJ1-3; D possibly corresponds to TRBD1 (5 bases). The CDR3 length is 17 residues. Trimming cost V 0 bases and J 1 base, with 13 bases left between them. From germline, CDR1 is LNHNV and CDR2 YYDKDF (reference sequence). CDR3 sequence (DNA): TGTGCCACCAGCAGAGATAGGGGTATCTTTTCTGGAAACACCATATATTTT. Its protein product is CATSRDRGIFSGNTIYF.

The chain recombines TRBV5-1 with TRBJ2-2; D uncertain. This CDR3 has 16 residues. CDR1 is SGHRS and CDR2 is YFSETQ in the germline V gene. V lost 0 bases to trimming and J lost 1 base, with 10 bases between them. CDR3 in amino acids: CASSLGPRGNTGELFF. CDR3 bases: TGCGCCAGCAGCTTGGGACCGAGAGGGAACACCGGGGAGCTGTTTTTT.

This chain joins TRBV6-5 and TRBJ1-6; unclear D gene. Germline V gene data show CDR1 as MNHEY and CDR2 as SVGAGI. CDR3 length: 10 amino acids. V gave up 8 bases and J gave up 9 bases, with 5 bases separating them. Here the CDR3 DNA reads TGTGCCAGCGGTAGTTCACCCCTCCACTTT. Its translation is CASGSSPLHF.

The chain has TRBV15 and TRBJ2-1; D ambiguous. The V gene lost 2 bases and the J gene lost 2 bases, with 25 bases spanning the gap. Germline V CDR1 and CDR2: LNHNV, YYDKDF (reference sequence). The CDR3 is 20 amino acids. The CDR3 DNA sequence: TGTGCCACCAGCAGAAGGCAACGCTTCCGGGTCGCTGGCCCCTACAATGAGCAGTTCTTC. This encodes CATSRRQRFRVAGPYNEQFF.

J is TRBJ1-1 and V is TRBV15, with D hard to call. Germline-derived CDR1 and CDR2 are LNHNV and YYDKDF (reference sequence). CDR3 size: 15 residues. The ends were cut back, 0 bases at V and 2 bases at J, with 10 bases in the middle. The CDR3 DNA is TGTGCCACCAGCAGAGATCTCGAAGCAAACACTGAAGCTTTCTTT. Translated, it gives CATSRDLEANTEAFF.

This chain joins TRBV19 and TRBJ1-2; D is perhaps TRBD1 (6 bases). The CDR3 is 12 residues long. Per the germline V gene, CDR1 is LNHDA and CDR2 is SQIVND (reference sequence). V was clipped by 5 bases and J by 5 bases, with 9 bases between them. The CDR3 spells CASSDRRYGYTF. CDR3 nucleotides: TGTGCCAGTAGTGACAGGCGGTATGGCTACACCTTC.